What follows are 25 T cell receptor beta chains derived from one specimen sequenced in a study of T cells after yellow fever vaccination. TCRdb redid the calling of the 5' RACE reads with MiXCR, one entry per CDR3 protein. The sample holds some 300,000 distinct CDR3 sequences, around 9.3% seen once. The input for sequencing was CD4+ T cells sorted from PBMCs, taken 5 days after the yellow fever booster vaccination. These receptors originate from a man between 18 and 29 years old who received the YFV17D yellow fever vaccine.

This clonotype was recorded at least ten times. V and J are TRBV20-1 and TRBJ1-1; D gene ambiguous. The CDR3 loop spans 13 amino acids. V shed 3 bases and J shed 0 bases, with 8 bases lying between them. Germline V lookup: CDR1 DFQATT, CDR2 SNEGSKA (reference sequence). The CDR3 sequence: CSASRTLNTEAFF. CDR3 sequence (DNA): TGCAGTGCTAGCAGGACTCTGAACACTGAAGCTTTCTTT.

The J gene is TRBJ1-1, the V gene TRBV20-1; a possible D gene is TRBD1 (6 bases). Germline CDR1 and CDR2: DFQATT and SNEGSKA (reference sequence). V shed 4 bases and J shed 9 bases, with 15 bases lying between them. The CDR3 has 12 residues. The CDR3 loop is CSAKPGHRQAFF. CDR3 nucleotide sequence: TGCAGTGCTAAACCGGGACACAGACAAGCTTTCTTT.

The chain recombines TRBV13 with TRBJ2-5; TRBD1 might be the D (6 bases). The CDR3 has 15 amino acids. Germline CDR1 and CDR2: PRHDT and FYEKMQ (reference sequence). The germline V and J ends were trimmed by 5 bases and 5 bases, with 18 bases remaining between them. CDR3 DNA sequence: TGTGCCAGCAGCCCCTCCGCGGACAGCGCGGAGACCCAGTACTTC. This encodes CASSPSADSAETQYF. Variable domain in full (rest from reference TRBV13 and TRBJ2-5): AAGVIQSPRHLIKEKRETATLKCYPIPRHDTVYWYQQGPGQDPQFLISFYEKMQSDKGSIPDRFSAQQFSDYHSELNMSSLELGDSALYFCASSPSADSAETQYFGPGTRLLVL.

The chain has TRBV18 and TRBJ1-4; the D is unclear. Per the germline V gene, CDR1 is KGHSH and CDR2 is LQKENI. V gave up 3 bases and J gave up 0 bases, with 8 bases separating them. The CDR3 sequence is 15 residues long. The CDR3 DNA sequence: TGTGCCAGCTCACCCGCGGGTCCAACTAATGAAAAACTGTTTTTT. Protein sequence: CASSPAGPTNEKLFF.

This clonotype was seen a handful of times. In nucleotides, the CDR3 is TGTGCCAGCAGGCCCGACAGTGAATATTCACCCCTCCACTTT. Encoded protein: CASRPDSEYSPLHF. The rearrangement uses TRBV6-5 and TRBJ1-6; D is possibly TRBD1 (5 bases). V was pared by 6 bases and J by 8 bases, with 14 bases between. Germline values: CDR1 MNHEY, CDR2 SVGAGI. The CDR3 covers 14 residues.

Only a few counts were recorded for this clonotype. The rearrangement joins TRBV2 to TRBJ2-7, with D perhaps TRBD1 (6 bases). Germline CDR1 SNHLY, CDR2 FYNNEI. Trimming stripped 6 bases from V and 6 bases from J, with 9 bases between. The CDR3 length is 11 residues. The CDR3: CASRGAGEQYV. Here the CDR3 DNA reads TGTGCCAGCAGGGGGGCTGGCGAGCAGTACGTC.

In its sample, this clonotype was seen many times. The chain employs TRBV6-5 and TRBJ2-6; D unresolved. The CDR3 covers 14 residues. Trimming took off 6 bases at V and 1 base at J, with 7 bases between the two ends. The germline gives CDR1 MNHEY, CDR2 SVGAGI. The CDR3 nucleotides are TGTGCCAGCAGCGGGTTTTCTGGGGCCAACGTCCTGACTTTC. Its translation: CASSGFSGANVLTF.

The chain combines TRBV6-6 with TRBJ1-4; a weak D match, TRBD1 (5 bases). V was clipped by 6 bases and J by 4 bases, with 12 bases between them. CDR3 size: 14 residues. The germline CDR1 and CDR2 sequences are MNHNY and SVGAGI (reference sequence). This CDR3 is CASSRGGFNEKLFF. The DNA of the CDR3 is TGTGCCAGCAGCCGCGGGGGATTTAATGAAAAACTGTTTTTT.

The chain carries TRBV25-1 and TRBJ2-7; 9 bases agree with TRBD1. The junction had 6 bases not matched to a gene; V was cut back by 2 bases and J by 7 bases. This CDR3 is 14 amino acids long. Germline V lookup: CDR1 MGHDK, CDR2 SYGVNS. CDR3 sequence reads: CASSEGQGRWEQYF. The CDR3 DNA reads TGTGCCAGCAGTGAAGGACAGGGGAGGTGGGAGCAGTACTTC.

A few counts support this clonotype. The chain recombines TRBV20-1 with TRBJ2-7; the D is unclear. V was shortened by 6 bases and J by 0 bases, with 12 bases between the two germline ends. CDR3 length: 13 amino acids. The germline gives CDR1 DFQATT, CDR2 SNEGSKA (reference sequence). In nucleotides, the CDR3 is TGCAGTGCCAGACCGCAAAGCTCCTACGAGCAGTACTTC. This gives the protein CSARPQSSYEQYF.

This clonotype was counted a few times. The chain uses TRBV10-3 and TRBJ2-1; 10 nucleotides agree with TRBD1. J lost 8 bases, V lost 10 bases, and 8 bases had no gene match. Germline V CDR1 and CDR2: ENHRY, SYGVKD. The CDR3 runs to 13 residues. The CDR3 DNA reads as TGTGCCACTACCACGACAGGGGGCGATGAGCAGTTCTTC. Translation gives CATTTTGGDEQFF.

The chain couples TRBV18 to TRBJ2-7; 11 positions agree with TRBD1. Germline-derived CDR1 and CDR2 are KGHSH and LQKENI. J gave up 2 bases and V 6 bases, and 6 bases lay outside the gene matches. The CDR3 length is 15 residues. In nucleotides, the CDR3 is TGTGCCAGCTCGCCGTCGGGACAGGGGGCCTACGAGCAGTACGTC. Translation gives CASSPSGQGAYEQYV.

This clonotype was seen more than once but under ten times. V usage is TRBV2 and J usage is TRBJ2-2, with D perhaps matching TRBD2 (6 bases). Germline assignment: CDR1 SNHLY and CDR2 FYNNEI. The CDR3 sequence is 14 residues long. V lost 4 bases, J lost 6 bases, and 12 bases lay in between. In DNA, the CDR3 is TGTGCCAGCAGTGCCCTCAGGGACTCCGGGGAGCTGTTTTTT. It encodes CASSALRDSGELFF.

The chain combines TRBV24-1 with TRBJ1-2; no definite D call. Germline CDR1 and CDR2: KGHDR and SFDVKD. CDR3 length: 15 residues. Trimming removed 0 bases from V and 2 bases from J, with 9 bases in between. CDR3 sequence: CATSDLVSGNYGYTF. CDR3 coding DNA: TGTGCCACCAGTGATTTGGTCTCCGGAAACTATGGCTACACCTTC.

This clonotype was observed a few times. V gene TRBV4-1 combines with J gene TRBJ2-7, with 7 bases fitting TRBD1. Per germline, CDR1 MGHRA and CDR2 YSYEKL. The CDR3 is made up of 16 amino acids. Trimming at V came to 4 bases and at J to 0 bases, leaving 9 bases not matched to a gene. CDR3 bases: TGCGCCAGCAGCCGTACGTCGGGACAGAGCTCCTACGAGCAGTACTTC. It codes for CASSRTSGQSSYEQYF.

The V and J genes are TRBV24-1 and TRBJ1-4; no reliable D call. The ends were cut back, 2 bases at V and 8 bases at J, with 5 bases in the middle. The CDR3 contains 12 residues. The germline gives CDR1 KGHDR, CDR2 SFDVKD. The CDR3 loop is CATSDYGEKLFF. Here the CDR3 DNA reads TGTGCCACCAGTGATTACGGGGAAAAACTGTTTTTT.

This clonotype was seen at least ten times. This rearrangement joins TRBV20-1 to TRBJ2-3, with D unclear. Trimming shortened V by 0 bases and J by 4 bases, and 23 bases separated the two germline ends. The CDR3 runs to 18 residues. Germline CDR1 DFQATT, CDR2 SNEGSKA (reference sequence). CDR3 in DNA: TGCAGTGCTAGAGATGTTTCCCGGGTGAACCCGAGGTCAGATACGCAGTATTTT. Amino acid sequence: CSARDVSRVNPRSDTQYF.

This clonotype was seen ten or more times. This CDR3 is CAISGTGDYYEQYF. The CDR3 coding sequence is TGTGCCATCAGTGGGACAGGGGATTACTACGAGCAGTACTTC. The chain carries TRBV10-3 and TRBJ2-7, with 9 bases aligning to TRBD1. CDR3 length equals 14 residues. Germline V gene sequence: CDR1 ENHRY, CDR2 SYGVKD. The V gene end was trimmed by 4 bases and the J gene end by 3 bases; junction bases not matched to a gene: 4.

This clonotype was detected a few times. The rearrangement uses TRBV20-1 and TRBJ1-1; D unresolved. The CDR3 is made up of 15 amino acids. The V end lost 0 bases, the J end lost 5 bases, and 16 bases lay between the germline ends. The germline V gene encodes CDR1 DFQATT and CDR2 SNEGSKA (reference sequence). CDR3 region: CSARDPGKFGTEAFF. CDR3 bases: TGCAGTGCTAGAGATCCGGGCAAATTCGGGACTGAAGCTTTCTTT.

This clonotype was observed a handful of times. This chain links TRBV2 with TRBJ2-2; 8 positions match TRBD1. There are 15 residues in the CDR3. The V gene's germline CDR1 is SNHLY and CDR2 FYNNEI. The V gene end was trimmed by 6 bases and the J gene end by 7 bases; junction bases not matched to a gene: 10. DNA for the CDR3: TGTGCCAGCAGCAAACAGGGGGAGTTGAGCGGGGAGCTGTTTTTT. Translating gives CASSKQGELSGELFF.

Concerning this clonotype: At one end the junction does not follow the germline gene, possibly because of a read error. The chain joins TRBV5-4 to TRBJ1-1; 9 bases are a match to TRBD1. The CDR3 sequence is 14 residues long. Germline V gene lookup returns CDR1 SGHNT and CDR2 YYREEE (reference sequence). CDR3 region: CASSLETGGTEAFF. The CDR3 nucleotides are TGTGCCAGCAGCTTGGAAACAGGGGGCACTGAGGCTTTCTTT.

This clonotype appeared a few times. This sequence joins TRBV18 and TRBJ2-5, with 12 bases that match TRBD1. Per germline, CDR1 KGHSH and CDR2 LQKENI. The CDR3 loop spans 16 amino acids. V trimming: 3 bases; J trimming: 5 bases; junction bases outside the gene matches: 7. CDR3 region: CASSPGQGAILETQYF. DNA for the CDR3: TGTGCCAGCTCACCGGGACAGGGGGCAATCCTGGAGACCCAGTACTTC.

There are many counts of this clonotype. The chain combines TRBV12-5 with TRBJ1-2; no clear D. Germline CDR1 LGHNT, CDR2 FRNRAP. The CDR3 runs to 13 residues. V was trimmed by 7 bases and J by 5 bases, leaving 14 bases between them. CDR3 sequence: CASALDRRYGYTF. CDR3 bases: TGTGCTAGTGCTCTCGACCGACGTTATGGCTACACCTTC.

The chain has TRBV7-9 and TRBJ2-3, with 8 nucleotides matching TRBD2. Germline trimming cut 4 bases from V and 5 bases from J; bases unmatched to any gene: 11. The CDR3 consists of 16 residues. Germline CDR1 is SEHNR and CDR2 is FQNEAQ (reference sequence). CDR3 bases: TGTGCCAGCAGCTACGGACCGCGGGGGGCGGGAGATACGCAGTATTTT. It is translated as CASSYGPRGAGDTQYF. The whole variable domain, filled in from reference TRBV7-9 and TRBJ2-3, reads DTGVSQNPRHKITKRGQNVTFRCDPISEHNRLYWYRQTLGQGPEFLTYFQNEAQLEKSRLLSDRFSAERPKGSFSTLEIQRTEQGDSAMYLCASSYGPRGAGDTQYFGPGTRLTVL.

J is TRBJ2-5 and V is TRBV5-1, with a possible D match to TRBD1 (6 bases). Germline CDR1 is SGHRS and CDR2 is YFSETQ. This CDR3 has 14 residues. V was clipped by 2 bases and J by 1 base, with 9 bases between them. For the CDR3, the DNA is TGCGCCAGCAGCTTCGGGACACTCCAAGAGACCCAGTACTTC. Amino acid sequence: CASSFGTLQETQYF.